These T cell receptor beta chains were read from a single sample in a study of cytomegalovirus exposure and HLA in healthy donors. This table comes from immunoSEQ multiplex PCR, and its TCRdb copy is limited to in-frame clones, with some not included. Among about 140,000 clones listed, around 80% were seen once. Sequencing was done on a sample of PBMCs. These receptor sequences come from a man aged 35 to 55 in good health and CMV-seropositive. Each CDR3 is given with its conserved first and last residue. Each record gives: clone size, J gene, V gene, D gene, CDR3 DNA, CDR3 protein. The D gene is left open where the match is weak. The size field is filled for only some rows; it gives once, few, many or a size class.

clone size: NA; J gene: TRBJ2-3; V gene: TRBV18; D gene: TRBD2; CDR3 DNA: TGTGCCAGCTCATCGACTAGCGGGGGATACACAGATACGCAGTATTTT; CDR3 protein: CASSSTSGGYTDTQYF
clone size: NA; J gene: TRBJ2-7; V gene: TRBV28; D gene: TRBD1; CDR3 DNA: TGTGCCGCCTTTGCCCAGGGGGCCAACTACGAGCAGTACTTC; CDR3 protein: CAAFAQGANYEQYF
clone size: few; J gene: TRBJ1-6; V gene: TRBV6-1; D gene: TRBD1; CDR3 DNA: TGTGCCAGCAGTGAAGAGGGGGCGTTTAATAATTCACCCCTCCACTTT; CDR3 protein: CASSEEGAFNNSPLHF
clone size: NA; J gene: TRBJ2-3; V gene: TRBV19; D gene: TRBD2; CDR3 DNA: TGTGCCAGTAGTATCAGCGGGATCTCCACAGATACGCAGTATTTT; CDR3 protein: CASSISGISTDTQYF
clone size: NA; J gene: TRBJ2-1; V gene: TRBV15; D gene: TRBD2; CDR3 DNA: TGTGCCACCAGAGAAACGGGACTAGCGGGAGGTTCCTACAATGAGCAGTTCTTC; CDR3 protein: CATRETGLAGGSYNEQFF
clone size: NA; J gene: TRBJ2-7; V gene: TRBV5-1; D gene: TRBD2; CDR3 DNA: TGCGCCAGCAGCTGGGGGGACCTGGGGACTAGCGGTGAGCAGTACTTC; CDR3 protein: CASSWGDLGTSGEQYF
clone size: NA; J gene: TRBJ2-5; V gene: TRBV19; D gene: NA; CDR3 DNA: TGTGCCAGTAATGACGGGAGAGGAGAGACCCAGTACTTC; CDR3 protein: CASNDGRGETQYF
clone size: few; J gene: TRBJ1-1; V gene: TRBV10-3; D gene: NA; CDR3 DNA: TGTGCCATCAGTGAGCAGGGCATGAACACTGAAGCTTTCTTT; CDR3 protein: CAISEQGMNTEAFF
clone size: NA; J gene: TRBJ1-1; V gene: TRBV21-1; D gene: NA; CDR3 DNA: TGTGCCAGCAGCAAAACGACAGGGATTAAGGTCTACACTGAAGCTTTCTTT; CDR3 protein: CASSKTTGIKVYTEAFF
clone size: few; J gene: TRBJ1-5; V gene: TRBV20-1; D gene: NA; CDR3 DNA: TGCAGTGCTAGAGAAACGGGTGTCCAGCATTTT; CDR3 protein: CSARETGVQHF
clone size: medium-sized; J gene: TRBJ2-7; V gene: TRBV6-1; D gene: TRBD2; CDR3 DNA: TGTGCCAGCGTCTTTGATAGCGGGAGCTCCTACGAGCAGTACTTC; CDR3 protein: CASVFDSGSSYEQYF
clone size: few; J gene: TRBJ1-5; V gene: TRBV28; D gene: NA; CDR3 DNA: TGTGCCAGCCAAAGCTCCAATCAGCCCCAGCATTTT; CDR3 protein: CASQSSNQPQHF
clone size: NA; J gene: TRBJ1-1; V gene: TRBV7-3; D gene: NA; CDR3 DNA: TGTGCCAGCAGCCTACAGGGGAACACTGAAGCTTTCTTT; CDR3 protein: CASSLQGNTEAFF
clone size: NA; J gene: TRBJ2-1; V gene: TRBV30; D gene: NA; CDR3 DNA: TGTGCCTGGAGTATAGGGGTAGCAGGTGAGCAGTTCTTC; CDR3 protein: CAWSIGVAGEQFF
clone size: NA; J gene: TRBJ1-5; V gene: TRBV4-1; D gene: NA; CDR3 DNA: TGCGCCAGCAGCCGCGATTCGTATCAGCCCCAGCATTTT; CDR3 protein: CASSRDSYQPQHF
clone size: NA; J gene: TRBJ2-7; V gene: TRBV28; D gene: TRBD1; CDR3 DNA: TGTGCCAGCCTCCCAGGGACAGGGTCCTACGAGCAGTACTTC; CDR3 protein: CASLPGTGSYEQYF
clone size: NA; J gene: TRBJ1-3; V gene: TRBV6-5; D gene: NA; CDR3 DNA: TGTGCCAGCAGTTACGGGGCAGCCGGAAACACCATATATTTT; CDR3 protein: CASSYGAAGNTIYF
clone size: few; J gene: TRBJ1-2; V gene: TRBV5-1; D gene: TRBD1; CDR3 DNA: TGCGCCAGCAGCCCCGCGACAGGGGACTATGGCTACACCTTC; CDR3 protein: CASSPATGDYGYTF
clone size: few; J gene: TRBJ1-1; V gene: TRBV5-1; D gene: NA; CDR3 DNA: TGCGCCAGCAGACAGACCTCGGCGAACACTGAAGCTTTCTTT; CDR3 protein: CASRQTSANTEAFF
clone size: NA; J gene: TRBJ1-1; V gene: TRBV6-1; D gene: NA; CDR3 DNA: TGTGCCAGCACCATTTCTCTCGAGGACAGTGAAGCTTTCTTT; CDR3 protein: CASTISLEDSEAFF
clone size: NA; J gene: TRBJ2-1; V gene: TRBV11-3; D gene: NA; CDR3 DNA: TGTGCCAGCAGCCCCAATAGCGGCAGAATCTACAATGAGCAGTTCTTC; CDR3 protein: CASSPNSGRIYNEQFF
clone size: NA; J gene: TRBJ2-1; V gene: TRBV5-6; D gene: NA; CDR3 DNA: TGTGCCAGCAGCACGGGGGACAGCGGTTCGGGAGGGAGACAGTTCTTC; CDR3 protein: CASSTGDSGSGGRQFF
clone size: NA; J gene: TRBJ1-1; V gene: TRBV6-5; D gene: NA; CDR3 DNA: TGTGCCAGCAGTTTACGGGGGGGGAACACTGAAGCTTTCTTT; CDR3 protein: CASSLRGGNTEAFF
clone size: few; J gene: TRBJ1-1; V gene: TRBV27; D gene: TRBD1; CDR3 DNA: TGTGCCAGCAGTTGGGGACAGGGGGGGACTGAAGCTTTCTTT; CDR3 protein: CASSWGQGGTEAFF
clone size: NA; J gene: TRBJ2-3; V gene: TRBV7-3; D gene: TRBD2; CDR3 DNA: TGTGCCAGCAGCCTGCGGATAGCGGGAGGCGGCACAGATACGCAGTATTTT; CDR3 protein: CASSLRIAGGGTDTQYF
clone size: NA; J gene: TRBJ2-7; V gene: TRBV4-2; D gene: TRBD1; CDR3 DNA: TGTGCCAGCAGCCAAGAGACAGGGGTTTTCCGCTACGAGCAGTACTTC; CDR3 protein: CASSQETGVFRYEQYF
clone size: NA; J gene: TRBJ2-1; V gene: TRBV28; D gene: TRBD1; CDR3 DNA: TGTGCCAGCAGACCTCCGGGACAGGGAATATATGAGCAGTTCTTC; CDR3 protein: CASRPPGQGIYEQFF
clone size: NA; J gene: TRBJ1-2; V gene: TRBV5-4; D gene: TRBD1; CDR3 DNA: TGTGCCAGCAGCCCAAACCAGGGGGGCAGTTTCTATGGCTACACCTTC; CDR3 protein: CASSPNQGGSFYGYTF
clone size: few; J gene: TRBJ1-1; V gene: TRBV5-4; D gene: NA; CDR3 DNA: TGTGCCAGCAGTTTTACCGGGGGGAACACTGAAGCTTTCTTT; CDR3 protein: CASSFTGGNTEAFF
clone size: NA; J gene: TRBJ1-1; V gene: TRBV30; D gene: NA; CDR3 DNA: TGTGCCTGGAGTCCAGGGTCGGACACTGAAGCTTTCTTT; CDR3 protein: CAWSPGSDTEAFF
clone size: NA; J gene: TRBJ2-3; V gene: TRBV28; D gene: NA; CDR3 DNA: TGTGCCAGCAGTCCGAGACCGGGAGCTGGCACAGATACGCAGTATTTT; CDR3 protein: CASSPRPGAGTDTQYF
clone size: NA; J gene: TRBJ1-2; V gene: TRBV7-9; D gene: TRBD1; CDR3 DNA: TGTGCCAGCAGTAACAGGGGGACGAATGGCTACACCTTC; CDR3 protein: CASSNRGTNGYTF
clone size: NA; J gene: TRBJ1-1; V gene: TRBV19; D gene: TRBD1; CDR3 DNA: TGTGCCAGTAGTCTCGAACAGGGGCTGAACACTGAAGCTTTCTTT; CDR3 protein: CASSLEQGLNTEAFF
clone size: few; J gene: TRBJ2-3; V gene: TRBV5-1; D gene: NA; CDR3 DNA: TGCGCCAGCAGCTTGCAGGGGACGTTTGCAGATACGCAGTATTTT; CDR3 protein: CASSLQGTFADTQYF
clone size: few; J gene: TRBJ2-3; V gene: TRBV9; D gene: TRBD2; CDR3 DNA: TGTGCCAGCAGCGTATACCCTTCGACTAGCGCTAGCACAGATACGCAGTATTTT; CDR3 protein: CASSVYPSTSASTDTQYF
clone size: NA; J gene: TRBJ2-3; V gene: TRBV30; D gene: TRBD2; CDR3 DNA: TGTGCCTGGAGTGTACTTCGGCGGACTAGCGGGAGAACAGATACGCAGTATTTT; CDR3 protein: CAWSVLRRTSGRTDTQYF
clone size: NA; J gene: TRBJ2-3; V gene: TRBV4-1; D gene: TRBD2; CDR3 DNA: TGCGCCAGCAGCCCGGGAGGGGCTAGCGGAACCTTGGCAGATACGCAGTATTTT; CDR3 protein: CASSPGGASGTLADTQYF
clone size: NA; J gene: TRBJ2-2; V gene: TRBV7-3; D gene: TRBD2; CDR3 DNA: TGTGCCAGCAGCTCTAGCGGGACGGCCGGGGAGCTGTTTTTT; CDR3 protein: CASSSSGTAGELFF
clone size: NA; J gene: TRBJ2-1; V gene: TRBV7-2; D gene: NA; CDR3 DNA: TGTGCCAGCAGCCACGGAGGGAGCCAGGGTGAGCAGTTCTTC; CDR3 protein: CASSHGGSQGEQFF
clone size: NA; J gene: TRBJ2-1; V gene: TRBV5-1; D gene: TRBD2; CDR3 DNA: TGCGCCAGCAGCTTCGGGGGGGAAGCGCGGATCTCCTACAATGAGCAGTTCTTC; CDR3 protein: CASSFGGEARISYNEQFF
clone size: NA; J gene: TRBJ2-1; V gene: TRBV9; D gene: TRBD2; CDR3 DNA: TGTGCCAGCAGCGTAGATATGGGCGGGAGGGTTTACAATGAGCAGTTCTTC; CDR3 protein: CASSVDMGGRVYNEQFF
clone size: NA; J gene: TRBJ1-5; V gene: TRBV27; D gene: TRBD1; CDR3 DNA: TGTGCCAGCAGCGACAGGGGTCGCAATCAGCCCCAGCATTTT; CDR3 protein: CASSDRGRNQPQHF
clone size: few; J gene: TRBJ1-1; V gene: TRBV7-8; D gene: NA; CDR3 DNA: TGTGCCAGCAGCGTTGAGGGGAACACTGAAGCTTTCTTT; CDR3 protein: CASSVEGNTEAFF
clone size: NA; J gene: TRBJ2-3; V gene: TRBV6-9; D gene: NA; CDR3 DNA: TGTGCCAGCAGTTATCGGCGTGTAGGCAGGGGCGGTGCAGATACGCAGTATTTT; CDR3 protein: CASSYRRVGRGGADTQYF
clone size: NA; J gene: TRBJ1-2; V gene: TRBV27; D gene: NA; CDR3 DNA: TGTGCCAGCAGTTTCCAGGGGAGAAGCTATGGCTACACCTTC; CDR3 protein: CASSFQGRSYGYTF
clone size: NA; J gene: TRBJ2-7; V gene: TRBV5-1; D gene: TRBD2; CDR3 DNA: TGCGCCAGCAGCGGGACTAGCGGGAGGGCCGCAACCTACGAGCAGTACTTC; CDR3 protein: CASSGTSGRAATYEQYF
clone size: NA; J gene: TRBJ2-5; V gene: TRBV27; D gene: NA; CDR3 DNA: TGTGCCAGCAGCGTAATCAGTAAAGAGACCCAGTACTTC; CDR3 protein: CASSVISKETQYF
clone size: few; J gene: TRBJ1-1; V gene: TRBV5-4; D gene: TRBD1; CDR3 DNA: TGTGCCAGCAGCACCCGGACAGGGCAGGAAGCTTTCTTT; CDR3 protein: CASSTRTGQEAFF
clone size: NA; J gene: TRBJ2-7; V gene: TRBV9; D gene: TRBD2; CDR3 DNA: TGTGCCAGCAGCGTAGAAGCGGGAGGAGTTCGTTCCTACGAGCAGTACTTC; CDR3 protein: CASSVEAGGVRSYEQYF